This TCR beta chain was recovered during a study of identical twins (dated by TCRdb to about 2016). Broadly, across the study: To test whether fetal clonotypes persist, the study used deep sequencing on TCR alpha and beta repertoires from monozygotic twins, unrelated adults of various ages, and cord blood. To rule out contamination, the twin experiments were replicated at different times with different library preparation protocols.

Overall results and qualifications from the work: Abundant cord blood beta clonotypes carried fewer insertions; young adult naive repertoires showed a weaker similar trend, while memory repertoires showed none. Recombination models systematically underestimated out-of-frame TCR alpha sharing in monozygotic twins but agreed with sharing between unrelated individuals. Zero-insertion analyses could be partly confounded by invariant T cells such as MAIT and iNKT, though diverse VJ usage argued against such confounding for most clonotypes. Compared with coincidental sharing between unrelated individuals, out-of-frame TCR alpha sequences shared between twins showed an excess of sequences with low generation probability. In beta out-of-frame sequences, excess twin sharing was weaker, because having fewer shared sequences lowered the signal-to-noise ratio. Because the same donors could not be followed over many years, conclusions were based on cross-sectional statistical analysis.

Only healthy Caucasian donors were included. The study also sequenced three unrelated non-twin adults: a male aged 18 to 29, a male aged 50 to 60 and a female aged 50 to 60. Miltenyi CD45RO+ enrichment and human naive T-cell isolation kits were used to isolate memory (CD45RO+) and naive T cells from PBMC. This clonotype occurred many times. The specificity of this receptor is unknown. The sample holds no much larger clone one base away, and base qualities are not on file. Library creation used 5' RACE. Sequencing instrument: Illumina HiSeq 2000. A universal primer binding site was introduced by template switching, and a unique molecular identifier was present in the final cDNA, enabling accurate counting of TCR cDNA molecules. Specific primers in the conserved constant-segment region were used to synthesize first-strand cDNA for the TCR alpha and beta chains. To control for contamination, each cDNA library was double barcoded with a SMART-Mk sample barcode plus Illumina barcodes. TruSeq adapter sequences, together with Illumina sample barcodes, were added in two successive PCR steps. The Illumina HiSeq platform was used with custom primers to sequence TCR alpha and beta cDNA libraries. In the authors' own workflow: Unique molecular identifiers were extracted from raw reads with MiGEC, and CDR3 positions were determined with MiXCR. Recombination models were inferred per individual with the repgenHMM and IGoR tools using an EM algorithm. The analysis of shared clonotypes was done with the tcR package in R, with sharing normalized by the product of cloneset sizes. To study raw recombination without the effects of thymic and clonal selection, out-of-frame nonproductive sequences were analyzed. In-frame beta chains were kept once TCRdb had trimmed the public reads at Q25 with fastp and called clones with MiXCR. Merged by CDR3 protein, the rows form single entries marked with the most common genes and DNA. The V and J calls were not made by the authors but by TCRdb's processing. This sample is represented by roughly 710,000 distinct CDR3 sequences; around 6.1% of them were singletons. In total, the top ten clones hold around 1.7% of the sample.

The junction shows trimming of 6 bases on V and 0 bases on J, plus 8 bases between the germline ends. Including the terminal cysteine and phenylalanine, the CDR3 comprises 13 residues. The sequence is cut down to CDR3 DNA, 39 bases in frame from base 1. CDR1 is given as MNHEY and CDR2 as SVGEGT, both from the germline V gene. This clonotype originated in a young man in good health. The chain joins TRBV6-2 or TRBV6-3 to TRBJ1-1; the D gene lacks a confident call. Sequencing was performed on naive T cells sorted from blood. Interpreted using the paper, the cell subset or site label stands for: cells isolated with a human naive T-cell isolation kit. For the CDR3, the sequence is CASSRYLNTEAFF. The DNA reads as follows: TGTGCCAGCAGCCGTTATTTGAACACTGAAGCTTTCTTT.